In its sample, the clone carrying this TCR beta chain was seen once. Cohort assignment relied on participant-reported clinical history. Recovered Cohort 3 donors showed two negative PCRs, clearance, or symptom resolution. This record comes from a study of blood T cell repertoires in COVID-19. Under the authors' procedure: Amplified reference gene primers provided the basis for estimating nucleated cell counts. Sequencing was performed with immunoSEQ multiplex PCR; in TCRdb, only in-frame clones are kept and a portion is missing. V and J calls plus clone size are reproduced from that table; the DNA served to infer D and trimming. The sample holds around 500,000 clones, more than 85% seen once. V lost 5 bases to trimming and J lost 0 bases, with 16 bases between them. The CDR3 loop spans 16 amino acids. Germline-derived CDR1 and CDR2 are SGHAT and FQNNGV.

This receptor was taken from an older woman who had recovered from COVID-19. The genes are TRBV11-2 and TRBJ1-1; D gene uncertain. Sequencing input: PBMCs or T cells enriched from blood (not recorded which). CDR3 amino acids: CASSHSLASMNTEAFF. In DNA form, the CDR3 reads TGTGCCAGCAGCCACAGCTTGGCGAGCATGAACACTGAAGCTTTCTTT. Looking up the rest from reference TRBV11-2 and TRBJ1-1 gives the full variable domain: EAGVAQSPRYKIIEKRQSVAFWCNPISGHATLYWYQQILGQGPKLLIQFQNNGVVDDSQLPKDRFSAERLKGVDSTLKIQPAKLEDSAVYLCASSHSLASMNTEAFFGQGTRLTVV.